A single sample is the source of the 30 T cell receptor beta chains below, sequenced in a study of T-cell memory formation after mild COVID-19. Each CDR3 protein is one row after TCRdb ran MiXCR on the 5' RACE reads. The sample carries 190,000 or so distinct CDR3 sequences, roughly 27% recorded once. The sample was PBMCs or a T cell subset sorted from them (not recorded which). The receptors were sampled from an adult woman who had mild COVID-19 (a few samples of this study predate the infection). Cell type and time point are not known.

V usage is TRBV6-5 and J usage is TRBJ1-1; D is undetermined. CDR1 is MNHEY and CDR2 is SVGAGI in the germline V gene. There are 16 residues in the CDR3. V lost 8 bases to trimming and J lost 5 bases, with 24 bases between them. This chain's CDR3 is CASVLMLSGRPTEAFF. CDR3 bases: TGTGCCAGCGTCCTGATGTTAAGTGGCCGACCGACTGAAGCTTTCTTT.

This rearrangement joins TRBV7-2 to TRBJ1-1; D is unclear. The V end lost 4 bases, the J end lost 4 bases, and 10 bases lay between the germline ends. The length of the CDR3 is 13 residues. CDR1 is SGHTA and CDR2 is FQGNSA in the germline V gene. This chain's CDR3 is CASSSGLVTEAFF. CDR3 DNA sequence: TGTGCCAGCAGCTCCGGACTGGTCACTGAAGCTTTCTTT. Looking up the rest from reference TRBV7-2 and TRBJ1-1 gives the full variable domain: GAGVSQSPSNKVTEKGKDVELRCDPISGHTALYWYRQSLGQGLEFLIYFQGNSAPDKSGLPSDRFSAERTGGSVSTLTIQRTQQEDSAVYLCASSSGLVTEAFFGQGTRLTVV.

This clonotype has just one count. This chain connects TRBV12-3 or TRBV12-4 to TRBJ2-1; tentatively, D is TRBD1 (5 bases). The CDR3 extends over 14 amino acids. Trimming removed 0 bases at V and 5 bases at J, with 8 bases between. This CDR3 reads CASSLAAGNNEQFF. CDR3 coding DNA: TGTGCCAGCAGTTTAGCAGCAGGGAACAATGAGCAGTTCTTC.

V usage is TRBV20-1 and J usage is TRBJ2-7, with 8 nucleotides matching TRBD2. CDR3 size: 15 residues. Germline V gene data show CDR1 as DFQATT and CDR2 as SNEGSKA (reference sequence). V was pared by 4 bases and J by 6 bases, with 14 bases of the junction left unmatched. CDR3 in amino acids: CSAKRTSRIFGEQYF. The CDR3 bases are TGCAGTGCTAAAAGGACTAGCCGGATCTTCGGCGAGCAGTACTTC.

In DNA, the CDR3 is TGTGCCAGCAGCAAAGGGGGGGGCTCGAGGGTCGAGACCCAGTACTTC. Amino acid sequence: CASSKGGGSRVETQYF. The V gene is TRBV9, the J gene TRBJ2-5; maybe TRBD2 (7 bases). The CDR3 covers 16 residues. Per the germline V gene, CDR1 is SGDLS and CDR2 is YYNGEE. Trimming took 4 bases from V and 5 from J, leaving 21 bases between them.

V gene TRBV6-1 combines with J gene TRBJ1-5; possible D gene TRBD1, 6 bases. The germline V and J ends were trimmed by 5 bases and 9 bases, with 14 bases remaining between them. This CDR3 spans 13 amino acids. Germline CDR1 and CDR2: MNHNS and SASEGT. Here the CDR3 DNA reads TGTGCCAGCAGTTCCTTAGGGGGAAGGCCCCAGCATTTT. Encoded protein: CASSSLGGRPQHF.

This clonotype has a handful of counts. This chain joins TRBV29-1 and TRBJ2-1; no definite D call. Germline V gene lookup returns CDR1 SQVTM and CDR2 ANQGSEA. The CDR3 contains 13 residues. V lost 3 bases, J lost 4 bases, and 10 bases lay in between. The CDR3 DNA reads TGCAGCGTTGATGTATCGATTTACAATGAGCAGTTCTTC. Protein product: CSVDVSIYNEQFF.

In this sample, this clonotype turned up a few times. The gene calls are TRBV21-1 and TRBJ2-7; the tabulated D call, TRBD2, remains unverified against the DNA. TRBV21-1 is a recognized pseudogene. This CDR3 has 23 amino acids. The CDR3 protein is CASSIIPPRPRDHQARSSYEQYF. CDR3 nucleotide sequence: TGTGCCAGCAGCATTATCCCCCCAAGACCGCGGGATCACCAAGCCCGTTCCTCCTACGAGCAGTACTTC.

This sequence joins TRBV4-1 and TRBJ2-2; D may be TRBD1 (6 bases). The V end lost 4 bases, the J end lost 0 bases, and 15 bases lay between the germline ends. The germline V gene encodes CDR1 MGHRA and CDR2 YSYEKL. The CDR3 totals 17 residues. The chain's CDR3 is CASSRREGGPNTGELFF. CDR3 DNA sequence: TGCGCCAGCAGCCGCCGGGAAGGGGGTCCGAACACCGGGGAGCTGTTTTTT.

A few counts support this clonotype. The CDR3 DNA follows: TGCAGTGCTAGAGATTTACGCCCCGGACGGGGAGCTAACTATGGCTACACCTTC. The encoded protein is CSARDLRPGRGANYGYTF. This chain uses TRBV20-1 with TRBJ1-2; D is ambiguous. Germline-derived CDR1 and CDR2 are DFQATT and SNEGSKA (reference sequence). This CDR3 has 18 amino acids. V lost 0 bases, J lost 0 bases, and 20 bases lay in between.

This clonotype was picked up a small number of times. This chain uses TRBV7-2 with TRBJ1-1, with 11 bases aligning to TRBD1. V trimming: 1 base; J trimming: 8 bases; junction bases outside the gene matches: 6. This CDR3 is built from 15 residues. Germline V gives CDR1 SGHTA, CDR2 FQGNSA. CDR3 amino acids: CASSLEGQGAREAFF. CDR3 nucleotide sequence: TGTGCCAGCAGCTTAGAAGGACAGGGGGCGCGGGAAGCTTTCTTT.

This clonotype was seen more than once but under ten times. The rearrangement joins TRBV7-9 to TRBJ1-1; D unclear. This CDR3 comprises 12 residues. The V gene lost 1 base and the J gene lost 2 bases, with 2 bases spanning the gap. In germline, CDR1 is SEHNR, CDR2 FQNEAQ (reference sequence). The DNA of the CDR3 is TGTGCCAGCAGCTTAGATAACACTGAAGCTTTCTTT. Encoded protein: CASSLDNTEAFF.

CDR3 sequence: CASSQSPSVNTEAFF. For the CDR3, the DNA is TGTGCCAGCAGCCAATCACCGTCGGTCAACACTGAAGCTTTCTTT. The gene calls are TRBV7-2 and TRBJ1-1; D remains ambiguous. The CDR3 totals 15 residues. Germline values: CDR1 SGHTA, CDR2 FQGNSA. Trimming left V 5 bases short and J 2 bases short, with 15 bases between.

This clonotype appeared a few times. Here the CDR3 DNA reads TGCAGCGTTGAATTTGGGGGGCGGACTGAAGCTTTCTTT. Translating it yields CSVEFGGRTEAFF. The rearrangement links TRBV29-1 to TRBJ1-1, with D possibly being TRBD1 (6 bases). Trimming took 2 bases from V and 5 from J, leaving 12 bases between them. The CDR3 contains 13 residues. Germline lookup yields CDR1 SQVTM and CDR2 ANQGSEA.

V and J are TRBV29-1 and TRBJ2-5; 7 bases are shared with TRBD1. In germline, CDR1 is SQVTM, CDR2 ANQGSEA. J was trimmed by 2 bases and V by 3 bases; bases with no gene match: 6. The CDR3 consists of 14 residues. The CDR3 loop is CSVELTGKQETQYF. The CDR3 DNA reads TGCAGCGTTGAGTTGACAGGGAAACAAGAGACCCAGTACTTC.

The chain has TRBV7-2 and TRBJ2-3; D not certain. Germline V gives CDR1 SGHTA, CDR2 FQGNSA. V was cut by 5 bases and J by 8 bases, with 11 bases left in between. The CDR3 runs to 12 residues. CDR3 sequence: CASSPTTVTQYF. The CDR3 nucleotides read TGTGCCAGCAGCCCCACTACGGTTACGCAGTATTTT.

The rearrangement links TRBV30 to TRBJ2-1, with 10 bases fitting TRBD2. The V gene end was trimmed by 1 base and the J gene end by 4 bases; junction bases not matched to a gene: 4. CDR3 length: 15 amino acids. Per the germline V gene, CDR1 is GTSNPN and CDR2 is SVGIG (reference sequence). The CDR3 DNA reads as TGTGCCTGGAGTGGAACTAGCGGGGATTACAATGAGCAGTTCTTC. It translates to CAWSGTSGDYNEQFF.

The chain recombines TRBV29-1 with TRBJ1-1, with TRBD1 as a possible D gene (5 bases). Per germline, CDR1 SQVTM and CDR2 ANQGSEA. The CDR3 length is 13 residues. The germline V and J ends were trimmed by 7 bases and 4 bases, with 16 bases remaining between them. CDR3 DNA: TGCAGCGCCAAGAGGGGTATAGGCACTGAAGCTTTCTTT. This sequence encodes CSAKRGIGTEAFF.

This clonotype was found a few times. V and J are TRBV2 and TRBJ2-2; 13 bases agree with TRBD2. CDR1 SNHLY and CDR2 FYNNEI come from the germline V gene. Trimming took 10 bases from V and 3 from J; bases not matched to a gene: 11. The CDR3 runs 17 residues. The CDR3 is CAILRTSGGPDTGELFF. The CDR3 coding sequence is TGTGCCATCCTGAGGACTAGCGGGGGCCCGGACACCGGGGAGCTGTTTTTT.

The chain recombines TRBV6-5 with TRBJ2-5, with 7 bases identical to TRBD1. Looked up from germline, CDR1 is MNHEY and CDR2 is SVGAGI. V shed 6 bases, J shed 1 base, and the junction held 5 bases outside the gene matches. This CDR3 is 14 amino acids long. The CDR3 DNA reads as TGTGCCAGCAGCCTGGACAGGATCCAAGAGACCCAGTACTTC. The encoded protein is CASSLDRIQETQYF.

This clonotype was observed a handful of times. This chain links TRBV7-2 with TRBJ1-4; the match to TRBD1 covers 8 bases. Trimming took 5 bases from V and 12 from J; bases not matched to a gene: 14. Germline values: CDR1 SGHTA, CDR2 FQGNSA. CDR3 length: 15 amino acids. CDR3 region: CASSPYRGRNGELFF. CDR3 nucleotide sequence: TGTGCCAGCAGCCCATACAGGGGGAGGAATGGGGAACTGTTTTTT.

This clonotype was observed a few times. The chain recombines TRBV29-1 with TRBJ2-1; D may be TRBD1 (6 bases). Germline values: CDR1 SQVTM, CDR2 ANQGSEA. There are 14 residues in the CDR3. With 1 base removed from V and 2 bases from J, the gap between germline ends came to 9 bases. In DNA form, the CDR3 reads TGCAGCGTTGAAGGGGACACCACCTACAATGAGCAGTTCTTC. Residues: CSVEGDTTYNEQFF.

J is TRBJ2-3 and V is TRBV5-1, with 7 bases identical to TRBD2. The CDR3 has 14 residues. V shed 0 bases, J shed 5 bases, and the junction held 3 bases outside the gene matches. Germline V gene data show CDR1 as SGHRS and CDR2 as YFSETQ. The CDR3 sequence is CASSLEGGIDTQYF. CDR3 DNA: TGCGCCAGCAGCTTGGAGGGAGGGATAGATACGCAGTATTTT.

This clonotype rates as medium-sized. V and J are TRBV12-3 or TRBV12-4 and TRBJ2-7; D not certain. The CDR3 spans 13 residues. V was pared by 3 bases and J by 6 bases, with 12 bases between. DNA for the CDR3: TGTGCCAGCAGTTTCGGGTCTGGTGGCGAGCAGTACTTC. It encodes CASSFGSGGEQYF.

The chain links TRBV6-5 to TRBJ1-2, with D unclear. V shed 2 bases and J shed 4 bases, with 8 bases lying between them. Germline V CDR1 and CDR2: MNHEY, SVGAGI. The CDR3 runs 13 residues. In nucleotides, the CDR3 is TGTGCCAGCAGTTACGTGGGGTCCTATGGCTACACCTTC. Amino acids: CASSYVGSYGYTF.

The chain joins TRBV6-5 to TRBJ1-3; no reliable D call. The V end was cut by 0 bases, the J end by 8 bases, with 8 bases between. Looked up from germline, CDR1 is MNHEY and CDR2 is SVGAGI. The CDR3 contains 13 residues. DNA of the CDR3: TGTGCCAGCAGTTACTCGAACTATGACACCATATATTTT. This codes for CASSYSNYDTIYF.

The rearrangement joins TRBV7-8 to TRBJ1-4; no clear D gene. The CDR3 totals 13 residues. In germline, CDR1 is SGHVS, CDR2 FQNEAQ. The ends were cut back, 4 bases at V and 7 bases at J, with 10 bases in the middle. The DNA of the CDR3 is TGTGCCAGCAGCTCGCTGAGAGTTGAAAAACTGTTTTTT. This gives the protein CASSSLRVEKLFF.

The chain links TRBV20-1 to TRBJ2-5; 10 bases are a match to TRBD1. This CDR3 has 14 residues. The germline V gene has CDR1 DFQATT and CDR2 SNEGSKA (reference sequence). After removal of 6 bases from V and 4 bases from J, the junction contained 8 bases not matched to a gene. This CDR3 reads CSAALGTGVETQYF. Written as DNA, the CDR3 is TGCAGTGCCGCCCTCGGGACAGGGGTAGAGACCCAGTACTTC.

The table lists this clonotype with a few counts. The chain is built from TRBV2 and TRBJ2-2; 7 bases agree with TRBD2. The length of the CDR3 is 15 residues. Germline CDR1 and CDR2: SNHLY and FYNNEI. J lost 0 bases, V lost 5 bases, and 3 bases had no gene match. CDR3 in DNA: TGTGCCAGCAGTCGCGGGGGAGCGAACACCGGGGAGCTGTTTTTT. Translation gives CASSRGGANTGELFF.

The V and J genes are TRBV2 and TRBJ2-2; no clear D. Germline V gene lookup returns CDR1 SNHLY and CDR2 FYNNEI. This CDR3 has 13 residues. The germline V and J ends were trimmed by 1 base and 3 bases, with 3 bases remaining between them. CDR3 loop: CASSEVDTGELFF. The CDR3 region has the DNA TGTGCCAGCAGTGAAGTGGACACCGGGGAGCTGTTTTTT.